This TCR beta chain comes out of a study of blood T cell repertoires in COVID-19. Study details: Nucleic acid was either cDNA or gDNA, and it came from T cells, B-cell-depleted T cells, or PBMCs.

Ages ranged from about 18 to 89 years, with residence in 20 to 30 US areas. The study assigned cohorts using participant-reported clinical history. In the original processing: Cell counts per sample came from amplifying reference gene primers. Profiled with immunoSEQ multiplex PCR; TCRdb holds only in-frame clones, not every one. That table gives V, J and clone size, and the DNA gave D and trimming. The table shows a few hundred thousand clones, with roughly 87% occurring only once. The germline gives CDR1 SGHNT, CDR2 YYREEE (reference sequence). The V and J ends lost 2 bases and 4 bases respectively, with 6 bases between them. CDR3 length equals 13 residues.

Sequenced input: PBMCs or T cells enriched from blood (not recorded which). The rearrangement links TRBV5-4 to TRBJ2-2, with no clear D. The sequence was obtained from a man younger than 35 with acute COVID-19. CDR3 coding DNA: TGTGCCAGCAGCTTCGCTACCACCGGGGAGCTGTTTTTT. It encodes CASSFATTGELFF.